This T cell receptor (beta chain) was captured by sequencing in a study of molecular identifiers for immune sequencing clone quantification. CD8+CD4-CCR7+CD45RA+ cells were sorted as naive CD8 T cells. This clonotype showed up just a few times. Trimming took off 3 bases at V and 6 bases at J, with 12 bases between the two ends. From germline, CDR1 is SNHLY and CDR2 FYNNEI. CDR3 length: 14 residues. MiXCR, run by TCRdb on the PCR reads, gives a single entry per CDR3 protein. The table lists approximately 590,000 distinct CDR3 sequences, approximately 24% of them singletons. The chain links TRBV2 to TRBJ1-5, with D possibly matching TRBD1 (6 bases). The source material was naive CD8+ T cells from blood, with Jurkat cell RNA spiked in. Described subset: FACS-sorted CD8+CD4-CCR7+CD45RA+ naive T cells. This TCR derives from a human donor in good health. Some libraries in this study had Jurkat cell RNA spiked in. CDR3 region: CASSDPRGGQPQHF. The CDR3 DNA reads TGTGCCAGCAGTGACCCCAGGGGCGGTCAGCCCCAGCATTTT.